This record covers a single T cell receptor (beta chain). Its antigen is unknown. This sample was taken from a study of T cells after posttransplantation cyclophosphamide. Study observations and caveats: TRB overlap between skin or GI tissue T cells and blood was limited.

The CDR3 length is 15 residues. Trimming took 5 bases from V and 5 from J; bases not matched to a gene: 10. Germline V gene lookup returns CDR1 MNHEY and CDR2 SVGAGI. The naive gate required viable CD3+CD4+ or CD3+CD8+ cells with CCR7+CD45RA+CD45RO-CD95-CD27+CD28+ phenotype. Some clones are missing from TCRdb's copy, which holds only in-frame ones; the method was immunoSEQ multiplex PCR. The table shows 9,900 or so clones, with 95% to 98% occurring only once. The chain uses TRBV6-5 and TRBJ1-2, with 8 bases identical to TRBD1. Sequencing used naive CD4+ T cells sorted from PBMCs. This TCR was recovered from a woman between 55 and 75 years old in good health, CMV-negative, and a related stem cell transplant donor. This CDR3 reads CASSIGTGFGYGYTF. The CDR3 DNA follows: TGTGCCAGCAGTATAGGGACAGGTTTTGGGTATGGCTACACCTTC.